This entry lists 4 T cell receptor beta chains sequenced from one sample in a study of control samples from healthy donors and cancer patients. Method: immunoSEQ multiplex PCR; TCRdb's copy keeps in-frame clones and lacks some. Seen here are around 170,000 clones, almost 90% observed once, and the top ten hold over 1.1%. The sample taken for sequencing was blood. The receptors shown here come from a woman between 50 and 59 years old in good health.

The chain recombines TRBV12-3 or TRBV12-4 with TRBJ1-1; no firm D call. V shed 3 bases and J shed 5 bases, with 10 bases lying between them. The CDR3 contains 13 residues. The CDR3 protein is CASSFKSGTEAFF. CDR3 bases: TGTGCCAGCAGTTTTAAATCGGGTACTGAAGCTTTCTTT.

V usage is TRBV6-4 and J usage is TRBJ2-3, with TRBD2 identical over 9 bases. With V trimmed by 6 bases and J by 4 bases, 20 bases remained unmatched. Germline V gene sequence: CDR1 MRHNA, CDR2 SNTAGT. The CDR3 runs 19 residues. In DNA form, the CDR3 reads TGTGCCAGCAGGCCCTACCTCCGACGGGGACTAGCCCGGCCAGATACGCAGTATTTT. Protein sequence: CASRPYLRRGLARPDTQYF.

This clone came up once. J is TRBJ2-2 and V is TRBV3-1 (or the pseudogene TRBV3-2); D might be TRBD2 (5 bases). Germline V lookup: CDR1 LGHDT, CDR2 YNNKEL (reference sequence). Trimming shortened V by 7 bases and J by 4 bases, and 16 bases separated the two germline ends. The CDR3 spans 15 residues. This CDR3 is CASTLTYRGTGELFF. CDR3 sequence (DNA): TGTGCCAGCACCCTTACGTATCGGGGCACCGGGGAGCTGTTTTTT.

The chain couples TRBV7-2 to TRBJ2-3; tentatively, D is TRBD1 (6 bases). This CDR3 is built from 15 residues. CDR1 and CDR2 from the germline V gene are SGHTA and FQGNSA. V lost 1 base and J lost 10, with 18 bases in between. The CDR3 loop reads CASSLGPRGPLAQYF. DNA of the CDR3: TGTGCCAGCAGCTTAGGCCCCAGGGGACCTTTAGCGCAGTATTTT.